The rows below give T cell receptor beta chains drawn from one sample of a study of control samples from healthy donors and cancer patients. Measured with immunoSEQ multiplex PCR; TCRdb has only the in-frame clones, and not every one. The sample lists about 130,000 clones, 85% to 95% seen once, with approximately 4% in the top ten. The specimen was blood. These receptors originate from a man between 25 and 39 years old in good health. Both conserved end residues are part of each CDR3. Fields, in order: V gene, D gene, clone size, J gene, CDR3 protein, CDR3 DNA. The D gene is left open where the match is weak. The size of a clone is reported for some rows only, either as once, few or many, or as a class for expanded clones.

TRBV5-1	.	.	TRBJ1-1	CASSERAGANTEAFF	TGCGCCAGCAGCGAGCGGGCAGGGGCGAACACTGAAGCTTTCTTT
TRBV27	.	.	TRBJ2-2	CASSPEGLFPGELFF	TGTGCCAGCAGTCCGGAGGGGCTCTTCCCCGGGGAGCTGTTTTTT
TRBV20-1	.	once	TRBJ1-3	CSTGSGNTIYF	TGCAGTACAGGGTCTGGAAACACCATATATTTT
TRBV19	TRBD2	.	TRBJ2-1	CASSISRLAGGNEQFF	TGTGCCAGTAGTATCTCTCGGTTAGCGGGGGGAAATGAGCAGTTCTTC
TRBV6-5	.	.	TRBJ1-1	CASAQGTEAFF	TGTGCCAGCGCGCAGGGCACTGAAGCTTTCTTT
TRBV4-1	TRBD2	.	TRBJ2-2	CASSQDLVSASGDVGELFF	TGCGCCAGCAGCCAAGATTTGGTGTCGGCTAGCGGGGATGTCGGGGAGCTGTTTTTT
TRBV7-8	.	.	TRBJ2-3	CASSHQGYVITDTQYF	TGTGCCAGCAGCCATCAAGGATATGTAATCACAGATACGCAGTATTTT
TRBV7-6	.	.	TRBJ2-7	CASSLEQGVYEQYF	TGTGCCAGCAGCTTAGAACAGGGAGTCTACGAGCAGTACTTC
TRBV4-3	TRBD2	.	TRBJ2-3	CASSQGYSGGATDTQYF	TGCGCCAGCAGCCAAGGGTATAGCGGGGGGGCCACAGATACGCAGTATTTT
TRBV30	TRBD1	.	TRBJ1-3	CAWTLGTGPGNTIYF	TGTGCCTGGACCCTAGGGACAGGGCCCGGAAACACCATATATTTT
TRBV12-3/TRBV12-4	.	.	TRBJ1-1	CASSQVRTEAFF	TGTGCCAGCAGTCAAGTTCGGACTGAAGCTTTCTTT
TRBV6-6	TRBD2	.	TRBJ2-5	CASSSVTSGGQETQYF	TGTGCCAGCAGTTCCGTAACTAGCGGGGGACAAGAGACCCAGTACTTC
TRBV4-3	.	.	TRBJ2-2	CASSPEATGELFF	TGCGCCAGCAGCCCCGAGGCCACCGGGGAGCTGTTTTTT
TRBV9	.	.	TRBJ1-3	CASSGRNSGNTIYF	TGTGCCAGCAGCGGACGTAACTCTGGAAACACCATATATTTT
TRBV7-2	TRBD1	.	TRBJ2-7	CASSLDRVREQYF	TGTGCCAGCAGCTTGGACAGGGTTCGCGAGCAGTACTTC
TRBV3-1/TRBV3-2	TRBD1	.	TRBJ2-7	CASSRQGSSYEQYF	TGTGCCAGCAGCAGACAGGGAAGCTCCTACGAGCAGTACTTC
TRBV5-1	.	.	TRBJ1-1	CASSSTRGLNTEAFF	TGCGCCAGCAGCTCAACCAGGGGCTTGAACACTGAAGCTTTCTTT
TRBV5-1	.	.	TRBJ1-3	CASSLTEASGNTIYF	TGCGCCAGCAGCTTGACTGAAGCCTCTGGAAACACCATATATTTT
TRBV5-4	.	.	TRBJ2-2	CASSPRPGLNTGELFF	TGTGCCAGCAGCCCGAGACCGGGACTGAACACCGGGGAGCTGTTTTTT
TRBV5-1	.	.	TRBJ1-1	CASSLARNTEAFF	TGCGCCAGCAGCTTGGCCCGGAATACTGAAGCTTTCTTT
TRBV4-1	.	.	TRBJ2-7	CASSQGAGSYEQYF	TGCGCCAGCAGCCAAGGCGCAGGGTCCTACGAGCAGTACTTC
TRBV19	.	.	TRBJ1-4	CASSVRVSEKLFF	TGTGCCAGTAGTGTCAGGGTTTCTGAAAAACTGTTTTTT
TRBV7-2	TRBD2	.	TRBJ2-7	CASSYWTGGGYEQYF	TGTGCCAGCAGCTACTGGACCGGGGGGGGATACGAGCAGTACTTC
TRBV27	.	.	TRBJ1-5	CASSLRGQPQHF	TGTGCCAGCAGTTTACGCGGCCAGCCCCAGCATTTT
TRBV28	TRBD1	.	TRBJ1-2	CASRQGARSYGYTF	TGTGCCAGCAGACAGGGGGCGAGGAGCTATGGCTACACCTTC
TRBV24-1	.	.	TRBJ2-1	CATSAGSYEQFF	TGTGCCACCAGTGCGGGGAGCTATGAGCAGTTCTTC
TRBV2	.	.	TRBJ2-5	CASRARVGETQYF	TGTGCCAGCAGGGCCCGGGTCGGAGAGACCCAGTACTTC
TRBV5-1	.	once	TRBJ1-2	CASSLTMTGRGSNYGYTF	TGCGCCAGCAGCCTCACAATGACAGGAAGGGGCTCTAACTATGGCTACACCTTC
TRBV21-1	.	.	TRBJ1-1	CASSAGQGAPVSPEAFF	TGTGCCAGCAGCGCCGGACAGGGGGCGCCCGTAAGCCCTGAAGCTTTCTTT
TRBV5-4	.	.	TRBJ2-4	CASSLAANQNIQYF	TGTGCCAGCAGCTTGGCGGCAAACCAAAACATTCAGTACTTC
TRBV14	TRBD1	once	TRBJ1-6	CASSQDLGQWNSPLHF	TGTGCCAGCAGCCAAGACCTGGGACAGTGGAATTCACCCCTCCACTTT
TRBV11-2	TRBD1	.	TRBJ2-2	CASKGTGFNYTGELFF	TGTGCCAGCAAAGGGACAGGCTTTAATTACACCGGGGAGCTGTTTTTT
TRBV19	TRBD1	.	TRBJ1-6	CASSILGQGSPLHF	TGTGCCAGTAGTATCTTGGGACAGGGATCACCCCTCCACTTT